The source of this T cell receptor (beta chain) is a study of TIL therapy for anti-PD-1-resistant metastatic lung cancer. The sample's time point: pre-treatment sample, taken before nivolumab and TIL therapy. The tumor samples were excised metastases, mostly pleural nodules or supraclavicular lymph nodes. Sequencing used immunoSEQ v3. Sequencing used immunoSEQ multiplex PCR; TCRdb keeps in-frame clones, though not all of them. This table has about 100,000 clones, approximately 65% appearing once. This clone was detected ten times or more. Its antigen is still unknown. Whole-study results and caveats: Compared with baseline intratumoral T cells, expanded TIL cultures were more clonal and less diverse (around 6% vs 30%).

The CDR3 sequence is 14 residues long. CDR1 is MDHEN and CDR2 is SYDVKM in the germline V gene. V trimming: 3 bases; J trimming: 8 bases; junction bases outside the gene matches: 7. This receptor was obtained from a person aged 25 to 85 with non-small cell lung cancer. The chain recombines TRBV28 with TRBJ1-2, with TRBD1 identical over 9 bases. The starting material was tumor tissue, obtained at baseline. The CDR3 nucleotides are TGTGCCAGCAGTTTCCCACAGGGGGCTCGAGGCTACACCTTC. This encodes CASSFPQGARGYTF.